These T cell receptor beta chains were read from a single sample in a study of blood T cell repertoires in COVID-19. TCRdb's table, derived via immunoSEQ multiplex PCR, lists solely in-frame clones and lacks some. The sample holds tens of thousands of clones, around 82% seen once. Sequenced input: peripheral blood. The receptor source for this set is a man aged 70 or older with active COVID-19. The CDR3 runs from the conserved cysteine through the conserved F or W.

v_call	j_call	cdr3_aa
TRBV5-8	TRBJ1-5	CASSSPTGGTRQPQHF
TRBV27	TRBJ1-1	CASSLGWNTEAFF
TRBV28	TRBJ2-1	CASSSLVAGAYNEQFF
TRBV18	TRBJ1-1	CASSRKGDTEAFF
TRBV7-9	TRBJ1-2	CASSLGATGESRYGYTF
TRBV12-3/TRBV12-4	TRBJ2-1	CASSLGRFNEQFF
TRBV2	TRBJ2-3	CASSGTSGGTDTQYF
TRBV5-1	TRBJ1-5	CASSLGTGGSQPQHF
TRBV7-7	TRBJ2-1	CASSLGAGGNNEQFF
TRBV7-9	TRBJ1-2	CAEESMSAYGYTF
TRBV25-1	TRBJ1-2	CASKGTGGDVDYGYTF
TRBV7-2	TRBJ2-5	CASSLRIGRVGETQYF
TRBV5-1	TRBJ1-4	CASRTSTGVGEKLFF
TRBV10-3	TRBJ1-1	CAISGTEMNTEAFF
TRBV7-2	TRBJ1-1	CASSLGVQGAEAFF
TRBV5-5	TRBJ2-2	CASSLRTSITGELFF
TRBV3-1/TRBV3-2	TRBJ2-5	CASSQGRGAPAAQYF
TRBV11-3	TRBJ2-7	CASSTSGDEQYF
TRBV5-6	TRBJ2-1	CASSADRGLNNEQFF
TRBV7-9	TRBJ1-6	CASSLTGSNSPLHF
TRBV5-1	TRBJ2-7	CASSLASTSGGSYEQYF
TRBV5-4	TRBJ2-5	CASSPGGEQETQYF
TRBV27	TRBJ2-7	CASSHGQSPREQYF
TRBV3-1/TRBV3-2	TRBJ2-3	CASSQDRSGRRSTDTQYF
TRBV7-3	TRBJ1-2	CASRRDYGYTF
TRBV7-9	TRBJ1-1	CASRTGNTEAFF
TRBV18	TRBJ1-2	CASSPDTLYGYTF
TRBV30	TRBJ1-2	CAWSPGQGRGYTF
TRBV19	TRBJ2-5	CASSYRKETQYF
TRBV19	TRBJ2-5	CASSSPSGGVQETQYF
TRBV19	TRBJ2-5	CASSIGGELKETQYF
TRBV29-1	TRBJ2-3	CSVGQGRTLGMATDTQYF
TRBV10-3	TRBJ2-7	CAIKGSTGSYYEQYF
TRBV30	TRBJ1-1	CAWIYGLNTEAFF
TRBV28	TRBJ1-2	CASSEGQGARGYTF
TRBV30	TRBJ1-1	CAWSVTLGAFF
TRBV30	TRBJ2-7	CAWSVREGLEQYF
TRBV3-1/TRBV3-2	TRBJ1-1	CASSWGDTEAFF
TRBV19	TRBJ1-4	CASSMAGVREKLFF
TRBV10-3	TRBJ2-7	CAISPGSGGAPYEQYF
TRBV27	TRBJ2-5	CASSFSGGAQETQYF
TRBV6-5	TRBJ2-1	CASSYSRRSGGNEQFF
TRBV9	TRBJ2-3	CASSVFQGGDTQYF
TRBV6-5	TRBJ2-5	CASSYSRLAGDTQYF
TRBV11-3	TRBJ2-7	CASSPDPRGEQYF
TRBV11-2	TRBJ1-2	CASSLVGPGYGYTF
TRBV5-1	TRBJ1-2	CASSTDSRVGGYTF